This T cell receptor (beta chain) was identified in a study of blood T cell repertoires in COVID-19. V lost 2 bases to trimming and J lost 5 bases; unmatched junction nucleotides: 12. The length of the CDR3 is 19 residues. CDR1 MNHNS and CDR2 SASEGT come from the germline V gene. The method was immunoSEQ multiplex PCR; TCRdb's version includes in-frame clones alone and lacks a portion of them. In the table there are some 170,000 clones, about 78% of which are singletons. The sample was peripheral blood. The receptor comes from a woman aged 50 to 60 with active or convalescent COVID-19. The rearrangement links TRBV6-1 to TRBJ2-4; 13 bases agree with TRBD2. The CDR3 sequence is CASSEKTSGRAGLENIQYF. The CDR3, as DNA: TGTGCCAGCAGTGAAAAAACTAGCGGGAGGGCCGGGTTGGAAAACATTCAGTACTTC.